One and the same sample provided the 9 T cell receptor beta chains below, sequenced in a study of blood T cell repertoires in COVID-19 (dated by TCRdb to about 2020). The library was made by the immunoSEQ multiplex PCR assay. TCRdb obtained this table from immuneACCESS and retained in-frame rearrangements with V and J assigned. These tables miss some clones; where compared with another copy, unresolved V genes account for less than half of the shortfall, and the remainder is unexplained. The sample table contains approximately 200,000 clones; only one count was recorded for 83% of them. The top ten clonotypes cover less than 7.5% of the sample. The sample consisted of peripheral blood. The receptors shown here come from a woman aged 45-60 years with acute or convalescent COVID-19.

The rearrangement joins TRBV7-2 to TRBJ2-3; weak D call: TRBD1 (7 bases). There are 15 residues in the CDR3. Trimming removed 2 bases from V and 4 bases from J, with 13 bases in between. Germline V gene lookup returns CDR1 SGHTA and CDR2 FQGNSA. CDR3: CASSLTRGDPDTQYF. As DNA, the CDR3 is TGTGCCAGCAGCTTAACCAGGGGGGACCCAGATACGCAGTATTTT.

The genes are TRBV28 and TRBJ2-7, with 7 nucleotides matching TRBD2. Trimming removed 5 bases from V and 5 bases from J; junction bases left unmatched: 6. The CDR3 contains 13 residues. Germline assignment: CDR1 MDHEN and CDR2 SYDVKM. The CDR3 DNA reads TGTGCCAGCAGTCAGGCGGGAGTAGACGAGCAGTACTTC. It yields the protein CASSQAGVDEQYF.

The chain links TRBV4-2 to TRBJ2-3; D perhaps matches TRBD1 (6 bases). The V end lost 0 bases, the J end lost 14 bases, and 24 bases lay between the germline ends. CDR1 is LGHNA and CDR2 is YNFKEQ in the germline V gene. The CDR3 contains 16 residues. CDR3 region: CASSQDWTANSLIPYF. CDR3 bases: TGTGCCAGCAGCCAAGATTGGACAGCCAATTCCCTTATACCGTATTTT.

This clone was counted once. The chain recombines TRBV27 with TRBJ1-4, with a tentative D call TRBD1 (6 bases). The CDR3 runs 14 residues. V was clipped by 6 bases and J by 8 bases, with 16 bases between them. Germline lookup yields CDR1 MNHEY and CDR2 SMNVEV (reference sequence). CDR3 bases: TGTGCCAGCAGACCACAGGGTCCGAAAGAAAAACTGTTTTTT. Its translation is CASRPQGPKEKLFF.

The chain carries TRBV2 and TRBJ2-1, with D possibly TRBD2 on 5 matching bases. The CDR3 sequence is 13 residues long. Germline lookup yields CDR1 SNHLY and CDR2 FYNNEI. The V end lost 4 bases, the J end lost 9 bases, and 13 bases lay between the germline ends. The DNA of the CDR3 is TGTGCCAGCAGTGGCCCAGGAGGTGGTGAGCAGTTCTTC. Translating it yields CASSGPGGGEQFF.

The chain combines TRBV29-1 with TRBJ1-2, with 11 nucleotides matching TRBD1. Germline V CDR1 and CDR2: SQVTM, ANQGSEA. The ends lost 5 bases at V and 6 bases at J; junction bases unmatched: 8. CDR3 length: 14 residues. CDR3 protein: CSVTGTGGKNGYTF. CDR3 DNA sequence: TGCAGCGTTACAGGGACAGGGGGGAAGAATGGCTACACCTTC.

This rearrangement joins TRBV28 to TRBJ2-1; the match to TRBD1 covers 7 bases. CDR1 MDHEN and CDR2 SYDVKM come from the germline V gene. There are 17 residues in the CDR3. The trim removed 8 bases at V and 2 bases at J, leaving 15 bases unmatched. CDR3: CASPPSPPGTAYNEQFF. DNA for the CDR3: TGTGCCAGCCCTCCAAGTCCCCCCGGGACAGCCTACAATGAGCAGTTCTTC.

The chain recombines TRBV7-3 with TRBJ1-2, with 8 bases matching TRBD1. With V trimmed by 2 bases and J by 5 bases, 10 bases remained unmatched. The germline CDR1 and CDR2 sequences are SGHTA and FQGTGA. The CDR3 totals 16 residues. The CDR3 sequence is CASSLDGGQDTYGYTF. CDR3 DNA: TGTGCCAGCAGCTTAGACGGGGGACAGGATACTTATGGCTACACCTTC.

This chain connects TRBV19 to TRBJ1-1; the D gene is possibly TRBD1 (5 bases). This CDR3 is 13 amino acids long. The V end was cut by 5 bases, the J end by 1 base, with 8 bases between. Germline values: CDR1 LNHDA, CDR2 SQIVND (reference sequence). This CDR3 reads CASSRQTNTEAFF. The CDR3 DNA is TGTGCCAGTAGTCGACAGACGAACACTGAAGCTTTCTTT.